This T cell receptor (beta chain) originates from a study of cytomegalovirus exposure and HLA in healthy donors. Study-wide findings and caveats: Cytomegalovirus-associated TCR beta chains were listed, numbering around 150.

Regarding this clone: Its antigen is currently unknown.

The CDR3 contains 11 residues. Germline V lookup: CDR1 DFQATT, CDR2 SNEGSKA (reference sequence). Measured with immunoSEQ multiplex PCR; TCRdb has only the in-frame clones, and not every one. Of approximately 180,000 clones in the sample, about 83% are singletons; the top ten hold roughly 1.4%. The sample consisted of PBMCs. The genes are TRBV20-1 and TRBJ1-1; TRBD1 is a possible D gene (6 bases). This sequence originates from a woman younger than 45 in good health and CMV-seronegative. CDR3 nucleotides: TGCAGGGTTCACAGGGACACTGAAGCTTTCTTT. Translation: CRVHRDTEAFF.